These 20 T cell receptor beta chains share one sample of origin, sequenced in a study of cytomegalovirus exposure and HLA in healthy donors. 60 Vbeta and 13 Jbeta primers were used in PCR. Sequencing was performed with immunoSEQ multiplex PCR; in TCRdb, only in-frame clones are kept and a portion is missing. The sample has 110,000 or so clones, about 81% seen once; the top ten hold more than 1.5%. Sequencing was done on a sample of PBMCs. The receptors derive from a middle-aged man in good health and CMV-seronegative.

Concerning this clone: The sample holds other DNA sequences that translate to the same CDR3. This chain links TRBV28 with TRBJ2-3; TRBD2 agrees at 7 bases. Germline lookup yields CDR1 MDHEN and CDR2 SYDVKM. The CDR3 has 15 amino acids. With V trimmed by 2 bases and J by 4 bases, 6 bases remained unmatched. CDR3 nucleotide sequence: TGTGCCAGCAGTTTAGGACTAGTTGATGCAGATACGCAGTATTTT. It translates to CASSLGLVDADTQYF. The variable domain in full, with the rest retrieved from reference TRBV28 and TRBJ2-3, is DVKVTQSSRYLVKRTGEKVFLECVQDMDHENMFWYRQDPGLGLRLIYFSYDVKMKEKGDIPEGYSVSREKKERFSLILESASTNQTSMYLCASSLGLVDADTQYFGPGTRLTVL.

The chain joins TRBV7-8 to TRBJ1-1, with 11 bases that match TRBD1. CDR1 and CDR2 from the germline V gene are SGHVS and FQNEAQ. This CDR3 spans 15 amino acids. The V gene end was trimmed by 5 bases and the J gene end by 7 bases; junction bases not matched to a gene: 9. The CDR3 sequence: CASSLRDRGYHEAFF. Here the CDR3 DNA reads TGTGCCAGCAGCCTGCGGGACAGGGGGTATCATGAAGCTTTCTTT. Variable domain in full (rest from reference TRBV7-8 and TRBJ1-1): GAGVSQSPRYKVAKRGQDVALRCDPISGHVSLFWYQQALGQGPEFLTYFQNEAQLDKSGLPSDRFFAERPEGSVSTLKIQRTQQEDSAVYLCASSLRDRGYHEAFFGQGTRLTVV.

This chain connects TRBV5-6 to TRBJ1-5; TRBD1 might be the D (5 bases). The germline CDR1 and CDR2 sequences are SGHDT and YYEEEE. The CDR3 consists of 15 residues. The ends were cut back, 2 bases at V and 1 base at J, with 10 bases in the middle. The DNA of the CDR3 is TGTGCCAGCAGCTTTCAGGGTTCGAGCAATCAGCCCCAGCATTTT. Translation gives CASSFQGSSNQPQHF.

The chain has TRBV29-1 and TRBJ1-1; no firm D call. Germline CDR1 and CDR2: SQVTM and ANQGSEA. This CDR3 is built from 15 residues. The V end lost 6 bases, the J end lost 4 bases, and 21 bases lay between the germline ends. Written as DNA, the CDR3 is TGCAGCGTGGTCTTCAATTTAGCGCCGGGCACTGAAGCTTTCTTT. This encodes CSVVFNLAPGTEAFF. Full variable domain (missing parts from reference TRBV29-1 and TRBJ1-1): SAVISQKPSRDICQRGTSLTIQCQVDSQVTMMFWYRQQPGQSLTLIATANQGSEATYESGFVIDKFPISRPNLTFSTLTVSNMSPEDSSIYLCSVVFNLAPGTEAFFGQGTRLTVV.

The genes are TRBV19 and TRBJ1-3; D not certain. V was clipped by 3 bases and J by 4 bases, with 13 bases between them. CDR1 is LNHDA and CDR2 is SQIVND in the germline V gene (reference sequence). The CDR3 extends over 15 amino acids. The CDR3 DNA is TGTGCCAGTAGTATCGAGGGTACGGGGGGAAACACCATATATTTT. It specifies CASSIEGTGGNTIYF.

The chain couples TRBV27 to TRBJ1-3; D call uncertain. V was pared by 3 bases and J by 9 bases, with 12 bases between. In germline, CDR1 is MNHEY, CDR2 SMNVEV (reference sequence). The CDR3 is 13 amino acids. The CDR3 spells CASSLRGSSTIYF. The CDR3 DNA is TGTGCCAGCAGTTTGCGAGGATCGAGCACCATATATTTT.

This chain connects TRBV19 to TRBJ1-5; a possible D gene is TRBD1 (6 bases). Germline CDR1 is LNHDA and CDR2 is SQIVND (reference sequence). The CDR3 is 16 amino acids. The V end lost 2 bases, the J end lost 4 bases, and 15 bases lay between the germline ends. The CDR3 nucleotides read TGTGCCAGTAGTATACTCCGGACAGTGTCTAATCAGCCCCAGCATTTT. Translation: CASSILRTVSNQPQHF.

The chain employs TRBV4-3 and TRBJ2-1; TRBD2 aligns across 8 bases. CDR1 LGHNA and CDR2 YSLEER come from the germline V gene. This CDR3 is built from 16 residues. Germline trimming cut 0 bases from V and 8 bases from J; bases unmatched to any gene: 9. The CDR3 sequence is CASSQDLGRALHEQFF. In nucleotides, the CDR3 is TGCGCCAGCAGCCAAGATCTCGGGAGGGCGCTCCATGAGCAGTTCTTC.

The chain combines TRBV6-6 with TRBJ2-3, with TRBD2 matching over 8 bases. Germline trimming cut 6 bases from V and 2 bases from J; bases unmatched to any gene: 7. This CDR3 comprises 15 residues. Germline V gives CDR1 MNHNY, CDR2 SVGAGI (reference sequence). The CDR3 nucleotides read TGTGCCAGCAGCCCTCGGCGGGGGGACACAGATACGCAGTATTTT. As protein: CASSPRRGDTDTQYF.

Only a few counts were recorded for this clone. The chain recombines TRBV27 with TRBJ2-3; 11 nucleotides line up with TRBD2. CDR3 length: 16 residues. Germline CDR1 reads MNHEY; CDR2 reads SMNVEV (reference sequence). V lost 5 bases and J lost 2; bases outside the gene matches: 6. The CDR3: CASSHLAGGLTDTQYF. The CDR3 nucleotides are TGTGCCAGCAGTCACCTAGCGGGGGGCCTCACAGATACGCAGTATTTT.

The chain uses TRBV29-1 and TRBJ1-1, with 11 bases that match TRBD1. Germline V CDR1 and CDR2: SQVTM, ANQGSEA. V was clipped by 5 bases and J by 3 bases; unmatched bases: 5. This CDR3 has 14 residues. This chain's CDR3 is CSVRGTGGHTEAFF. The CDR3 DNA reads TGCAGCGTTAGGGGGACAGGGGGTCACACTGAAGCTTTCTTT.

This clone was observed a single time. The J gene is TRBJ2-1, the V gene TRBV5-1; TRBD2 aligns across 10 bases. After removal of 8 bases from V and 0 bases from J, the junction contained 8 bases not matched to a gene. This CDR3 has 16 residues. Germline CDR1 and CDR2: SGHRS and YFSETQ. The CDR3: CASCSGGPSSYNEQFF. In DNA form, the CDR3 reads TGCGCCAGTTGTAGCGGGGGGCCTAGCTCCTACAATGAGCAGTTCTTC.

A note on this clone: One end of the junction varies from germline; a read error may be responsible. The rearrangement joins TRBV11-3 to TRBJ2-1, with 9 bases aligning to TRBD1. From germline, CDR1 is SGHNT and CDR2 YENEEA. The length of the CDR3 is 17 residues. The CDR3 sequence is CASSLDPGQGSYNEQFF. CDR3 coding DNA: TGTGCCAGCAGCCTAGATCCGGGACAGGGATCCTACAATGAGCAGTTCTTC.

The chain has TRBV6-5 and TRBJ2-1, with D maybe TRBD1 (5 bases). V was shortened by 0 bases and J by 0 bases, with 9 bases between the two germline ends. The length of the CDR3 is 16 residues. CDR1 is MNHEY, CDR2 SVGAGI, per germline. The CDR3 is CASSYSATDSYNEQFF. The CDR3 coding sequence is TGTGCCAGCAGTTACTCTGCGACAGACTCCTACAATGAGCAGTTCTTC.

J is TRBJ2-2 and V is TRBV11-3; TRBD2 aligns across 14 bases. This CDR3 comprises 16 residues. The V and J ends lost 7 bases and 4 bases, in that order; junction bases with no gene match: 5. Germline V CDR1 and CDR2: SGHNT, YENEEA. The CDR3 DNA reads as TGTGCCAGCACGACTAGCGGGGGGGCTGGCACCGGGGAGCTGTTTTTT. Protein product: CASTTSGGAGTGELFF.

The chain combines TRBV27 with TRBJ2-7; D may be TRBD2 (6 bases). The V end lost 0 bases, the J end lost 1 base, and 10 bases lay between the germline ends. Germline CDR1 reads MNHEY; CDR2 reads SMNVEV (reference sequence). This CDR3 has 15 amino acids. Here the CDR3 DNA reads TGTGCCAGCAGTTTATCCCCTAGCGTATCCTACGAGCAGTACTTC. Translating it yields CASSLSPSVSYEQYF.

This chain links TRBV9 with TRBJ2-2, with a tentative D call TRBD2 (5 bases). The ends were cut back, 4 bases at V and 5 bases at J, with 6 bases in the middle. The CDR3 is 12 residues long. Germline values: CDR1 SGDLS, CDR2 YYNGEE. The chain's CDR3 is CASSRGTGELFF. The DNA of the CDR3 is TGTGCCAGCAGCCGAGGGACCGGGGAGCTGTTTTTT.

The CDR3 protein is CASTYRGSEAFF. The CDR3, as DNA: TGCGCCAGCACCTACAGGGGCTCTGAAGCTTTCTTT. This chain links TRBV4-3 with TRBJ1-1, with 7 bases fitting TRBD1. The germline CDR1 and CDR2 sequences are LGHNA and YSLEER. The V and J ends lost 7 bases and 6 bases, in that order; junction bases with no gene match: 5. The CDR3 runs to 12 residues.

The CDR3 region is CASSTLRQGASGAFF. For the CDR3, the DNA is TGTGCCAGTAGTACCCTTCGACAGGGGGCGTCGGGGGCTTTCTTT. This rearrangement joins TRBV19 to TRBJ1-1; 10 nucleotides align to TRBD1. Trimming cost V 4 bases and J 11 bases; bases outside gene matches: 13. Germline CDR1 LNHDA, CDR2 SQIVND (reference sequence). This CDR3 is 15 amino acids long.

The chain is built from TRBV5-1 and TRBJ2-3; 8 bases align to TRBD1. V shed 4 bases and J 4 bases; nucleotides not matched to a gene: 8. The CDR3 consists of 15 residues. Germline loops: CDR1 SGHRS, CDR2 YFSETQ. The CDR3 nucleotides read TGCGCCAGCAGCCCCGAGGACAGGGATGCAGATACGCAGTATTTT. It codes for CASSPEDRDADTQYF.